These 32 T cell receptor beta chains were all obtained from the same sample, sequenced in a study of control samples from healthy donors and cancer patients. Assay used: immunoSEQ multiplex PCR; TCRdb lists only in-frame clones, some missing. Counted here are roughly 150,000 clones, 89% occurring once; the ten biggest clones make up more than 4%. Material for sequencing was blood. These TCRs come from a man aged 25-40 years in good health.

The chain has TRBV4-3 and TRBJ1-2; D is ambiguous. Trimming removed 0 bases from V and 6 bases from J, with 8 bases in between. This CDR3 is 13 amino acids long. Per the germline V gene, CDR1 is LGHNA and CDR2 is YSLEER. In DNA, the CDR3 is TGCGCCAGCAGCCAAGATAAGGCAGATGGCTACACCTTC. It translates to CASSQDKADGYTF.

This clone has just a few counts. V gene TRBV6-4 combines with J gene TRBJ2-2; the match to TRBD1 covers 7 bases. CDR3 length equals 14 residues. CDR1 is MRHNA and CDR2 is SNTAGT in the germline V gene. V lost 6 bases to trimming and J lost 3 bases; unmatched junction nucleotides: 4. CDR3: CASSRQGDTGELFF. CDR3 coding DNA: TGTGCCAGCAGCCGACAGGGAGACACCGGGGAGCTGTTTTTT.

This clone was observed a single time. V and J are TRBV5-1 and TRBJ1-4; the D is unclear. The CDR3 runs to 14 residues. Germline assignment: CDR1 SGHRS and CDR2 YFSETQ. Trimming removed 2 bases from V and 0 bases from J, with 5 bases in between. CDR3 in amino acids: CASSFTTTNEKLFF. In nucleotides, the CDR3 is TGCGCCAGCAGCTTCACAACAACTAATGAAAAACTGTTTTTT.

This sequence joins TRBV30 and TRBJ1-4; D remains unclear. V lost 1 base and J lost 6, with 15 bases in between. Germline V CDR1 and CDR2: GTSNPN, SVGIG (reference sequence). The CDR3 totals 15 residues. The CDR3 sequence is CAWSAQTGRYEKLFF. CDR3 coding DNA: TGTGCCTGGAGTGCCCAGACGGGCCGGTATGAAAAACTGTTTTTT. Using reference TRBV30 and TRBJ1-4 for the parts outside the CDR3, the full variable domain is SQTIHQWPATLVQPVGSPLSLECTVEGTSNPNLYWYRQAAGRGLQLLFYSVGIGQISSEVPQNLSASRPQDRQFILSSKKLLLSDSGFYLCAWSAQTGRYEKLFFGSGTQLSVL.

DNA of the CDR3: TGTGCCAGCAGTTACAAGGGGAACTTAGGCAATGAGCAGTTCTTC. Protein: CASSYKGNLGNEQFF. The V gene is TRBV6-5, the J gene TRBJ2-1, with D perhaps TRBD1 (5 bases). Germline V gene sequence: CDR1 MNHEY, CDR2 SVGAGI. The V and J ends lost 2 bases and 6 bases respectively, with 14 bases between them. This CDR3 has 15 amino acids.

The CDR3 spells CASILGDRFYSGNTIYF. Written as DNA, the CDR3 is TGTGCCAGCATTCTGGGGGACAGATTCTACTCTGGAAACACCATATATTTT. The chain links TRBV28 to TRBJ1-3; 7 bases match TRBD1. CDR3 size: 17 residues. Trimming removed 7 bases from V and 0 bases from J; junction bases left unmatched: 12. Germline V gene data show CDR1 as MDHEN and CDR2 as SYDVKM.

The chain couples TRBV7-9 to TRBJ2-7, with a possible D match to TRBD1 (5 bases). V was trimmed by 4 bases and J by 4 bases, leaving 17 bases between them. CDR3 length: 15 amino acids. CDR1 SEHNR and CDR2 FQNEAQ come from the germline V gene (reference sequence). CDR3 in DNA: TGTGCCAGCAGCTCGATAGGGCCAGGGTGGTACGAGCAGTACTTC. Protein sequence: CASSSIGPGWYEQYF.

The chain carries TRBV19 and TRBJ1-2; unclear D gene. The CDR3 has 13 residues. Trimming shortened V by 7 bases and J by 4 bases, and 13 bases separated the two germline ends. Germline CDR1 and CDR2: LNHDA and SQIVND (reference sequence). The CDR3 region has the DNA TGTGCCAGTAACGCAGCCATGAGCTATGGCTACACCTTC. Translating gives CASNAAMSYGYTF.

CDR3 loop: CASSEFSAGNQPQHF. Here the CDR3 DNA reads TGTGCCAGCAGTGAGTTCTCGGCAGGAAATCAGCCCCAGCATTTT. J is TRBJ1-5 and V is TRBV6-1, with unresolved D. The CDR3 spans 15 residues. Germline loops: CDR1 MNHNS, CDR2 SASEGT. Deletions cut 3 bases from V and 4 bases from J, with 13 bases between.

The rearrangement joins TRBV9 to TRBJ2-1, with unresolved D. This CDR3 region has 12 residues. CDR1 and CDR2 (germline): SGDLS, YYNGEE. V was shortened by 4 bases and J by 9 bases, with 11 bases between the two germline ends. CDR3 protein: CASSSPGAEQFF. CDR3 nucleotides: TGTGCCAGCAGCTCCCCTGGCGCTGAGCAGTTCTTC.

This clone was seen just once. V is TRBV6-5 and J is TRBJ1-5; a weak D match, TRBD1 (5 bases). The CDR3 has 14 residues. CDR1 MNHEY and CDR2 SVGAGI come from the germline V gene. Trimming stripped 10 bases from V and 4 bases from J, with 17 bases between. The chain's CDR3 is CATWEGAWNQPQHF. CDR3 DNA: TGTGCCACCTGGGAAGGGGCATGGAATCAGCCCCAGCATTTT.

The chain couples TRBV11-2 to TRBJ1-6, with D uncertain. This CDR3 spans 16 amino acids. Germline assignment: CDR1 SGHAT and CDR2 FQNNGV. With 6 bases removed from V and 0 bases from J, the gap between germline ends came to 12 bases. The CDR3 nucleotides read TGTGCCAGCAGGGACCCCAGGAGCTCCTATAATTCACCCCTCCACTTT. Amino acid sequence: CASRDPRSSYNSPLHF. The complete variable domain, with remaining parts taken from reference TRBV11-2 and TRBJ1-6, reads EAGVAQSPRYKIIEKRQSVAFWCNPISGHATLYWYQQILGQGPKLLIQFQNNGVVDDSQLPKDRFSAERLKGVDSTLKIQPAKLEDSAVYLCASRDPRSSYNSPLHFGNGTRLTVT.

This chain joins TRBV6-5 and TRBJ2-1, with 8 bases matching TRBD2. The CDR3 consists of 15 residues. Germline V gene sequence: CDR1 MNHEY, CDR2 SVGAGI. The V gene end was trimmed by 6 bases and the J gene end by 0 bases; junction bases not matched to a gene: 4. CDR3: CASRSGGDSYNEQFF. The CDR3, as DNA: TGTGCCAGCAGATCGGGGGGGGACTCCTACAATGAGCAGTTCTTC.

This clone came up a few times. The chain uses TRBV7-9 and TRBJ2-2, with 12 bases identical to TRBD2. J was trimmed by 8 bases and V by 5 bases; bases with no gene match: 9. CDR3 length: 16 amino acids. Germline values: CDR1 SEHNR, CDR2 FQNEAQ (reference sequence). This chain's CDR3 is CASSLGLAGLTGELFF. The CDR3 DNA reads as TGTGCCAGCAGCCTAGGACTAGCGGGATTGACGGGGGAGCTGTTTTTT.

The CDR3 here is CASSFGTPAYNEQFF. The CDR3 nucleotides read TGTGCCAGCAGTTTCGGGACCCCCGCCTACAATGAGCAGTTCTTC. The chain links TRBV27 to TRBJ2-1; either TRBD1 or TRBD2 may fit D (5 bases each). Germline loops: CDR1 MNHEY, CDR2 SMNVEV (reference sequence). The CDR3 spans 15 residues. V dropped 3 bases and J dropped 2 bases, with 11 bases sitting between them.

V usage is TRBV13 and J usage is TRBJ2-1; D is perhaps TRBD2 (6 bases). The germline gives CDR1 PRHDT, CDR2 FYEKMQ (reference sequence). The CDR3 is made up of 15 amino acids. V lost 0 bases and J 0 bases, leaving 6 bases between the germline ends. This CDR3 reads CASSLGGSSYNEQFF. CDR3 DNA: TGTGCCAGCAGCTTAGGCGGGAGCTCCTACAATGAGCAGTTCTTC.

This chain joins TRBV11-3 and TRBJ2-1, with D possibly matching TRBD1 (6 bases). V lost 3 bases, J lost 7 bases, and 10 bases lay in between. The CDR3 has 13 amino acids. CDR1 is SGHNT, CDR2 YENEEA, per germline. The CDR3 sequence: CASSLGARNEQFF. CDR3 nucleotide sequence: TGTGCCAGCAGCTTGGGGGCCCGGAATGAGCAGTTCTTC.

The chain uses TRBV7-3 and TRBJ2-5, with D unclear. CDR3 size: 14 residues. Germline loops: CDR1 SGHTA, CDR2 FQGTGA. V lost 3 bases and J lost 3, with 11 bases in between. CDR3 loop: CASSLTGAKETQYF. The DNA of the CDR3 is TGTGCCAGCAGCTTGACTGGCGCTAAAGAGACCCAGTACTTC.

The chain joins TRBV5-1 to TRBJ1-4, with D maybe TRBD1 (5 bases). This CDR3 is built from 16 residues. Germline lookup yields CDR1 SGHRS and CDR2 YFSETQ. Between the trimmed V and J ends, which lost 2 bases and 7 bases, there was a span of 18 bases. CDR3 DNA sequence: TGCGCCAGCAGCTTTAAACAGGTTCGTTCTGGTGAAAAACTGTTTTTT. The encoded protein is CASSFKQVRSGEKLFF.

The CDR3 is CASSLGSSEGNTGELFF. DNA of the CDR3: TGTGCCAGCAGCTTAGGTTCTAGCGAAGGGAACACCGGGGAGCTGTTTTTT. The chain has TRBV7-3 and TRBJ2-2; perhaps TRBD2 as D (6 bases). The CDR3 runs to 17 residues. Per the germline V gene, CDR1 is SGHTA and CDR2 is FQGTGA. Trimming stripped 2 bases from V and 1 base from J, with 14 bases between.

This clone was observed a few times. The gene calls are TRBV5-1 and TRBJ1-1, with a possible D match to TRBD1 (6 bases). Germline lookup yields CDR1 SGHRS and CDR2 YFSETQ. The CDR3 sequence is 13 residues long. V gave up 1 base and J gave up 6 bases, with 10 bases separating them. The CDR3 protein is CASSLYEGAEAFF. In nucleotides, the CDR3 is TGCGCCAGCAGCTTGTACGAGGGGGCTGAAGCTTTCTTT.

The chain recombines TRBV19 with TRBJ2-1; 7 nucleotides agree with TRBD2. The V gene end was trimmed by 10 bases and the J gene end by 6 bases; junction bases not matched to a gene: 6. The germline V gene encodes CDR1 LNHDA and CDR2 SQIVND (reference sequence). The CDR3 has 12 amino acids. The CDR3 loop is CATQPGGNEQFF. The CDR3 nucleotides read TGTGCCACCCAACCGGGGGGCAATGAGCAGTTCTTC.

V and J are TRBV6-2 or TRBV6-3 and TRBJ2-7, with TRBD2 as a possible D gene (6 bases). V lost 0 bases and J 3 bases, leaving 12 bases between the germline ends. CDR3 size: 15 residues. Germline V gene sequence: CDR1 MNHEY, CDR2 SVGEGT. CDR3 loop: CASSYSASANYEQYF. In DNA form, the CDR3 reads TGTGCCAGCAGTTACTCGGCTAGCGCCAACTACGAGCAGTACTTC.

The CDR3 region has the DNA TGTGCCAGCAGCACCCGGACGGGGGGTGGAAACACCATATATTTT. Protein: CASSTRTGGGNTIYF. The gene calls are TRBV9 and TRBJ1-3; possible D gene TRBD1, 5 bases. CDR3 length: 15 residues. V lost 4 bases to trimming and J lost 3 bases, with 14 bases between them. CDR1 SGDLS and CDR2 YYNGEE come from the germline V gene.

V usage is TRBV28 and J usage is TRBJ1-5, with a weak D call TRBD1 (6 bases). CDR1 and CDR2 from the germline V gene are MDHEN and SYDVKM. Trimming left V 5 bases short and J 10 bases short, with 21 bases between. The CDR3 spans 15 residues. CDR3 in amino acids: CASSKHRATRFPQHF. The CDR3 bases are TGTGCCAGCAGTAAGCACAGGGCTACCCGATTCCCCCAGCATTTT.

This sequence joins TRBV12-3 or TRBV12-4 and TRBJ1-1; D remains ambiguous. V lost 6 bases and J lost 1, with 6 bases in between. The CDR3 consists of 12 residues. Here the CDR3 reads CASRVPNTEAFF. CDR3 sequence (DNA): TGTGCCAGCAGGGTGCCGAACACTGAAGCTTTCTTT.

This clone has only one observation. The chain employs TRBV9 and TRBJ2-3; tentatively, D is TRBD2 (5 bases). The V and J ends lost 0 bases and 1 base respectively, with 9 bases between them. The CDR3 has 15 amino acids. Germline loops: CDR1 SGDLS, CDR2 YYNGEE. CDR3 nucleotide sequence: TGTGCCAGCAGCGTAGGGGTTAGCGGCACAGATACGCAGTATTTT. Amino acids: CASSVGVSGTDTQYF.

This chain's CDR3 is CASSQGVNTEAFF. CDR3 sequence (DNA): TGTGCCAGCAGCCAGGGGGTGAACACTGAAGCTTTCTTT. The gene calls are TRBV4-2 and TRBJ1-1; possibly TRBD1 for D (5 bases). The germline gives CDR1 LGHNA, CDR2 YNFKEQ. Trimming pared 3 bases from V and 0 bases from J, leaving 5 bases between. The length of the CDR3 is 13 residues.

The chain couples TRBV12-3 or TRBV12-4 to TRBJ1-2; TRBD1 is a possible D gene (5 bases). The CDR3 runs 11 residues. The V gene lost 1 base and the J gene lost 12 bases, with 9 bases spanning the gap. The CDR3: CASSLGGADTF. CDR3 in DNA: TGTGCCAGCAGTTTAGGGGGCGCGGACACCTTC.

This chain links TRBV6-5 with TRBJ2-5, with 12 positions matching TRBD2. CDR1 is MNHEY, CDR2 SVGAGI, per germline. Trimming took 2 bases from V and 4 from J; bases not matched to a gene: 5. CDR3 length: 16 amino acids. CDR3 sequence (DNA): TGTGCCAGCAGTTACCCTAGCGGGGGGGCTGGAGAGACCCAGTACTTC. Its protein is CASSYPSGGAGETQYF.

The chain is built from TRBV11-3 and TRBJ2-7, with TRBD1 as a possible D gene (5 bases). Trimming shortened V by 1 base and J by 4 bases, and 11 bases separated the two germline ends. The CDR3 is 14 amino acids. Germline CDR1 is SGHNT and CDR2 is YENEEA. CDR3 DNA sequence: TGTGCCAGCAGCTTAGGGGGCTTAGTTTACGAGCAGTACTTC. It is translated as CASSLGGLVYEQYF.

This clone was recorded once. This chain joins TRBV6-5 and TRBJ2-1; D not certain. From germline, CDR1 is MNHEY and CDR2 SVGAGI. The V gene lost 0 bases and the J gene lost 5 bases, with 8 bases spanning the gap. The CDR3 has 14 residues. Here the CDR3 reads CASSYSYNNNEQFF. The DNA for the CDR3 is TGTGCCAGCAGTTACTCGTACAACAACAATGAGCAGTTCTTC.